This T cell receptor (beta chain) originates from a study of T cell clonality in common variable immunodeficiency. General study points: Patient heterogeneity in the CVID cohort limited correlations between repertoire features and clinical complications. CVID subjects showed higher TCRbeta clonality than healthy controls.

The germline V gene encodes CDR1 SGHRS and CDR2 YFSETQ. This CDR3 is 15 amino acids long. V lost 2 bases, J lost 0 bases, and 3 bases stayed unmatched. CVID and control samples used equivalent genomic DNA input. The repertoire was sequenced with immunoSEQ multiplex PCR; TCRdb's copy has only in-frame clones and lacks some. The sample yields fewer than 75,000 clones, without any singletons. This clone occurred many times. The antigen is unknown. The CDR3 end lies 3 residues beyond the end of the read and is filled in from the germline J gene. The genes are TRBV5-1 and TRBJ1-2; TRBD1 matches at 8 bases. The origin of this receptor is a person aged 18 to 75 in good health. The sample comprised peripheral blood mononuclear cells. The CDR3: CASSLNRGSNYGYTF. Incomplete CDR3 DNA: TGCGCCAGCAGCTTAAACAGGGGGTCTAACTATGGC.